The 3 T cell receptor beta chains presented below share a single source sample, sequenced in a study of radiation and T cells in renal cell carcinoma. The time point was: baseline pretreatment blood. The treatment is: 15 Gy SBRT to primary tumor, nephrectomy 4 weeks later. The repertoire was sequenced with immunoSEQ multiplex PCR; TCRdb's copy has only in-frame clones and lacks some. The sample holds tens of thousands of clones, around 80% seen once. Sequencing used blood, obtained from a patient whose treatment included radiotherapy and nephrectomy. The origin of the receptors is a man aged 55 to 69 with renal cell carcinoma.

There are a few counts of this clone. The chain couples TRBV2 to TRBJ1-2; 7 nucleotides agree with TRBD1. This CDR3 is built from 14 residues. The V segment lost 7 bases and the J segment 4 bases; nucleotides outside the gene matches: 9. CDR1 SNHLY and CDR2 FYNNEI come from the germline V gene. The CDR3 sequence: CASNIPGTAYGYTF. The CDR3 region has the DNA TGTGCCAGCAATATTCCCGGGACAGCCTATGGCTACACCTTC.

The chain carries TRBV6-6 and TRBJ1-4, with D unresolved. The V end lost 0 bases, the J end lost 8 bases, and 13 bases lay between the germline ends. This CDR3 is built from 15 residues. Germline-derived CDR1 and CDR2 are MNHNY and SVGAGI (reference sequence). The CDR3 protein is CASSYSEEGWEKLFF. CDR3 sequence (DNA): TGTGCCAGCAGTTACTCGGAGGAGGGTTGGGAAAAACTGTTTTTT.

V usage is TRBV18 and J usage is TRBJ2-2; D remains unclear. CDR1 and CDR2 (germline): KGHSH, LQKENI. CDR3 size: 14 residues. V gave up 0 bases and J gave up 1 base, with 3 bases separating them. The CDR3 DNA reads TGTGCCAGCTCACCACCGTGGAACACCGGGGAGCTGTTTTTT. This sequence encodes CASSPPWNTGELFF.